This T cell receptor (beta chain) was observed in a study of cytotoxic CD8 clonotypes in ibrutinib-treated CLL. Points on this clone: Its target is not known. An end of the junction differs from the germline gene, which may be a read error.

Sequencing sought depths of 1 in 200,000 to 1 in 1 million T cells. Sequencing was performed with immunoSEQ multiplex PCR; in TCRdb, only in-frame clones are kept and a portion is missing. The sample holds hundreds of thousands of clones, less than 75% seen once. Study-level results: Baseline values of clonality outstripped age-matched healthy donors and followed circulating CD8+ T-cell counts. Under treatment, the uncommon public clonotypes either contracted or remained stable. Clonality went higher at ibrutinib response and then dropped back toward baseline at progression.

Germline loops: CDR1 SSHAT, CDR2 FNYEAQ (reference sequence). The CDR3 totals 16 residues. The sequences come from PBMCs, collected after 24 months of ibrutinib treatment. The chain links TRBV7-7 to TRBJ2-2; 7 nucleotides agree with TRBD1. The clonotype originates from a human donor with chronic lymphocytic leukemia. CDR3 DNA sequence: TGTGCTAGCAGCGAAGGAGCAGGGGGACGCACCGGGGAGCTGTTTTTT. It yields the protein CASSEGAGGRTGELFF.